Shown below are 21 T cell receptor beta chains from a single sample sequenced in a study of human T cells and chemical hapten exposure (dated by TCRdb to 2020 to 2023). To prepare the library, RACE was applied. Instrument used: NextSeq 500. TCRdb trimmed the raw reads at Q25, called clones with MiXCR and kept productive beta chains. Rows are combined by CDR3 protein, so each entry shows the most common genes and DNA. For this sample the table gives approximately 400,000 distinct CDR3 sequences, of which approximately 5% were detected only once. Roughly 2.6% of the sample is held by the ten biggest clonotypes. Per the publication, the time point label means: pre-sensitization, week 0. Explained via the paper, the treatment or condition label denotes: therapeutic diphenylcyclopropenone sensitization with weekly scalp DPC. The sequencing used whole blood, collected in connection with sensitization to the hapten diphenylcyclopropenone (DPC). Receptor source: a woman between 50 and 59 years old with alopecia areata. Some clones in this sample may be carry-over from other donors' samples.

The V gene is TRBV9, the J gene TRBJ1-5, with a weak D call TRBD1 (5 bases). The CDR3 extends over 13 amino acids. Germline-derived CDR1 and CDR2 are SGDLS and YYNGEE. Trimming pared 2 bases from V and 7 bases from J, leaving 10 bases between. The chain's CDR3 is CASSVAGHQPQHF. CDR3 DNA sequence: TGTGCCAGCAGCGTCGCGGGGCACCAGCCCCAGCATTTT.

This clonotype has a handful of counts. The chain combines TRBV9 with TRBJ2-7; 10 bases match TRBD2. The V gene end was trimmed by 0 bases and the J gene end by 4 bases; junction bases not matched to a gene: 7. Germline loops: CDR1 SGDLS, CDR2 YYNGEE. This CDR3 comprises 16 residues. Here the CDR3 DNA reads TGTGCCAGCAGCGTAGGGAGCGGGGGGGTGAAATACGAGCAGTACTTC. Protein: CASSVGSGGVKYEQYF.

This clonotype has at least ten counts. V is TRBV21-1 and J is TRBJ2-5; the D call TRBD2 from the table was never checked on the DNA. TRBV21-1 is labeled a pseudogene. The CDR3 covers 15 residues. The CDR3 region has the DNA TGTGCCACCCCCGAGGATAGCGGGAGGGAAGAGACCCAGTACTTC. This sequence encodes CATPEDSGREETQYF.

At least ten counts were recorded for this clonotype. The CDR3 spells CASSLDGAYEQYF. For the CDR3, the DNA is TGCGCCAGCAGCTTGGACGGGGCCTACGAGCAGTACTTC. The chain has TRBV5-1 and TRBJ2-7, with D perhaps matching TRBD2 (5 bases). CDR1 is SGHRS, CDR2 YFSETQ, per germline. The CDR3 is 13 residues long. V lost 0 bases, J lost 2 bases, and 6 bases lay in between.

At least ten counts were recorded for this clonotype. The rearrangement links TRBV27 to TRBJ2-7; 7 bases map to TRBD1. The CDR3 extends over 14 amino acids. In germline, CDR1 is MNHEY, CDR2 SMNVEV (reference sequence). V was pared by 2 bases and J by 5 bases, with 6 bases of the junction left unmatched. The CDR3 region has the DNA TGTGCCAGCAGTTTACAGGGGGTCTTGAACGAGCAGTACTTC. It yields the protein CASSLQGVLNEQYF.

This clonotype was found many times. This chain links TRBV29-1 with TRBJ1-2, with D perhaps TRBD1 (5 bases). The germline V gene has CDR1 SQVTM and CDR2 ANQGSEA. V was trimmed by 6 bases and J by 7 bases, leaving 21 bases between them. This CDR3 spans 14 amino acids. This CDR3 is CSVPWDSGMGGYTF. In nucleotides, the CDR3 is TGCAGCGTCCCTTGGGACTCGGGGATGGGTGGCTACACCTTC.

This chain connects TRBV29-1 to TRBJ1-1; D gene unclear. Germline V gene sequence: CDR1 SQVTM, CDR2 ANQGSEA. CDR3 length: 14 residues. Trimming shortened V by 4 bases and J by 0 bases, and 12 bases separated the two germline ends. The CDR3 nucleotides read TGCAGCGTTGGGGTCTCAATCCTGAACACTGAAGCTTTCTTT. It encodes CSVGVSILNTEAFF.

This clonotype was recorded many times. The chain uses TRBV29-1 and TRBJ1-1, with 10 bases aligning to TRBD1. V lost 4 bases to trimming and J lost 10 bases; unmatched junction nucleotides: 9. CDR1 is SQVTM, CDR2 ANQGSEA, per germline. The CDR3 has 13 amino acids. The DNA of the CDR3 is TGCAGCGTTGCGGAGACAGGGGGCACGGGAGCTTTCTTT. Its translation is CSVAETGGTGAFF.

The sample holds many counts of this clonotype. CDR3 sequence (DNA): TGCGCCAGCAGCATCGAGGGGAGCACTAACTATGGCTACACCTTC. Translation gives CASSIEGSTNYGYTF. The V call is TRBV5-1, the J call TRBJ1-2, with D perhaps matching TRBD1 (5 bases). The CDR3 is 15 amino acids. V lost 4 bases, J lost 0 bases, and 13 bases lay in between. Looked up from germline, CDR1 is SGHRS and CDR2 is YFSETQ.

This clonotype occurred many times. The chain couples TRBV5-1 to TRBJ2-7; D is tentatively TRBD1 or TRBD2 (5 bases each). The CDR3 sequence is 14 residues long. From germline, CDR1 is SGHRS and CDR2 YFSETQ. V was cut by 4 bases and J by 4 bases, with 15 bases left in between. CDR3 sequence: CASSGDVSLYEQYF. CDR3 bases: TGCGCCAGCAGCGGGGACGTCTCCTTGTACGAGCAGTACTTC.

This clonotype was counted between two and nine times. CDR3: CAIRTTGTTEAFF. CDR3 nucleotides: TGTGCCATCAGGACGACAGGGACCACTGAAGCTTTCTTT. The chain recombines TRBV10-3 with TRBJ1-1; 7 nucleotides line up with TRBD1. This CDR3 spans 13 amino acids. J lost 4 bases, V lost 6 bases, and 5 bases had no gene match. CDR1 ENHRY and CDR2 SYGVKD come from the germline V gene.

This clonotype was picked up many times. The CDR3 is CASSVELAGGSSSTDTQYF. The CDR3 nucleotides are TGTGCCAGCAGCGTCGAACTAGCGGGAGGCAGTTCTAGCACAGATACGCAGTATTTT. The chain combines TRBV9 with TRBJ2-3; 12 bases agree with TRBD2. Unmatched junction bases numbered 10, after V lost 2 bases and J lost 0 bases. This CDR3 spans 19 amino acids. Per germline, CDR1 SGDLS and CDR2 YYNGEE.

This clonotype was detected ten times or more. The chain links TRBV12-3 or TRBV12-4 to TRBJ2-3, with D possibly matching TRBD2 (5 bases). Trimming removed 8 bases at V and 0 bases at J, with 12 bases between. This CDR3 contains 14 residues. CDR3 in DNA: TGTGCCAGCCTACGGGGAGCTAGCACAGATACGCAGTATTTT. Translation: CASLRGASTDTQYF.

This clonotype was detected only a few times. The rearrangement uses TRBV5-4 and TRBJ1-1; no clear D gene. V gave up 0 bases and J gave up 1 base, with 10 bases separating them. Germline V gives CDR1 SGHNT, CDR2 YYREEE (reference sequence). This CDR3 is built from 15 residues. The CDR3 DNA is TGTGCCAGCAGCTTGGAACTCTTAGGGAACACTGAAGCTTTCTTT. This encodes CASSLELLGNTEAFF.

This clonotype was seen many times. The rearrangement joins TRBV20-1 to TRBJ1-1; possible D gene TRBD1, 5 bases. The CDR3 runs 13 residues. CDR1 DFQATT and CDR2 SNEGSKA come from the germline V gene (reference sequence). Trimming stripped 0 bases from V and 6 bases from J, with 11 bases between. CDR3 in amino acids: CSARDLGGAEAFF. In nucleotides, the CDR3 is TGCAGTGCTAGAGATCTGGGAGGGGCTGAAGCTTTCTTT.

This clonotype has just a few counts. The chain recombines TRBV29-1 with TRBJ1-3; D gene ambiguous. The V gene's germline CDR1 is SQVTM and CDR2 ANQGSEA. This CDR3 spans 13 amino acids. V lost 6 bases and J 3 bases, leaving 12 bases between the germline ends. CDR3 sequence (DNA): TGCAGCGTCCGACTCGCGGGTGGAAACACCATATATTTT. Protein product: CSVRLAGGNTIYF.

The chain carries TRBV25-1 and TRBJ1-2, with TRBD1 matching 10 bases. The CDR3 runs to 16 residues. Unmatched junction bases numbered 7, after V lost 2 bases and J lost 4 bases. CDR1 MGHDK and CDR2 SYGVNS come from the germline V gene. The CDR3 nucleotides are TGTGCCAGCAGTGAAACCGGGACAGGGGTTCCCTATGGCTACACCTTC. Protein sequence: CASSETGTGVPYGYTF.

This clonotype was counted ten times or more. The rearrangement joins TRBV29-1 to TRBJ2-1; 10 nucleotides line up with TRBD1. This CDR3 region has 14 residues. V gave up 2 bases and J gave up 3 bases; unmatched junction bases: 1. Germline V gene lookup returns CDR1 SQVTM and CDR2 ANQGSEA. CDR3 region: CSVERTGGYNEQFF. CDR3 DNA: TGCAGCGTTGAACGGACAGGGGGCTACAATGAGCAGTTCTTC.

V is TRBV12-3 or TRBV12-4 and J is TRBJ2-5; D possibly uses TRBD1 or TRBD2 (5 bases each). This CDR3 is 14 amino acids long. Trimming shortened V by 3 bases and J by 4 bases, and 12 bases separated the two germline ends. The DNA for the CDR3 is TGTGCCAGCAGTTTTGGGACCCCCCGAGAGACCCAGTACTTC. Translated, it gives CASSFGTPRETQYF.

This clonotype occurred a few times. V gene TRBV12-3 or TRBV12-4 combines with J gene TRBJ1-2; TRBD1 matches at 10 bases. Losses at the gene ends were 6 bases for V and 9 bases for J; bases not matched to a gene: 7. This CDR3 is 13 amino acids long. CDR3 sequence (DNA): TGTGCCAGCAGCCCGCGGACAGGGGGGAGCTACACCTTC. Translated: CASSPRTGGSYTF.

This clonotype was counted at least ten times. The chain combines TRBV12-3 or TRBV12-4 with TRBJ2-7; D may be TRBD1 (6 bases). V lost 5 bases, J lost 12 bases, and 17 bases lay in between. CDR3 length equals 12 residues. CDR3 amino acids: CASSRHRAPGYF. For the CDR3, the DNA is TGTGCCAGCAGTCGCCACAGGGCCCCTGGGTACTTC.